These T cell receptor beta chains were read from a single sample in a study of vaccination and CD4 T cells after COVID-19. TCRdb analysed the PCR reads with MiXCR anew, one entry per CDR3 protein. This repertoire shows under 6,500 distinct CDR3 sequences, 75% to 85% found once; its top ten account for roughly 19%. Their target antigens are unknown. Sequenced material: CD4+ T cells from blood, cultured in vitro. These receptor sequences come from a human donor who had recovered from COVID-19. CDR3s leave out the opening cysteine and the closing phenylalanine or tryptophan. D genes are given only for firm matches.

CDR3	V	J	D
SAPDATDTQY	TRBV20-1	TRBJ2-3	.
ASSAEISNQPQH	TRBV2	TRBJ1-5	.
ASSPRSLGSADTQY	TRBV7-3	TRBJ2-3	.
ASSRWGDKTWGELF	TRBV5-6	TRBJ2-2	.
ATSRDLGAGELF	TRBV15	TRBJ2-2	.
ASSAAFGQGYGYT	TRBV5-4	TRBJ1-2	TRBD1
ASSTGGSNGYT	TRBV6-1	TRBJ1-2	.
SARVVRGGSLETQY	TRBV20-1	TRBJ2-5	TRBD2
ASHDRVSGANVLT	TRBV6-2/TRBV6-3	TRBJ2-6	.
ASSEGPQYYGYT	TRBV6-1	TRBJ1-2	.
ASSPAGVAGGETQY	TRBV7-9	TRBJ2-5	TRBD2
ASSYSLSTDTQY	TRBV6-5	TRBJ2-3	.
ASSLSYGPGAQH	TRBV27	TRBJ1-5	.
ASSLVRQRINYGYT	TRBV7-9	TRBJ1-2	.
ATSETGQNTEAF	TRBV15	TRBJ1-1	.
ASSSQTGGGYGYT	TRBV7-2	TRBJ1-2	TRBD1
ASSLDRGVGQPQH	TRBV12-3/TRBV12-4	TRBJ1-5	TRBD1
ASSSGLANTGELF	TRBV7-8	TRBJ2-2	TRBD2
ASSPTQGYEQY	TRBV18	TRBJ2-7	.
AWSVGVAAGYT	TRBV30	TRBJ1-2	.
SARVGTGVEETQY	TRBV20-1	TRBJ2-5	TRBD1
ASSQSAGTGGRPSMNTEAF	TRBV23-1	TRBJ1-1	TRBD1
ASSLGNSNQPQH	TRBV12-3/TRBV12-4	TRBJ1-5	.
SASGTGWTGELF	TRBV20-1	TRBJ2-2	.
ASSLLRQGRQPQH	TRBV6-2/TRBV6-3	TRBJ1-5	TRBD1
SASPGQGDQPQH	TRBV20-1	TRBJ1-5	TRBD1
ASSESLPGQGGNEQF	TRBV10-1	TRBJ2-1	TRBD1
ASSQEVQGRGGYT	TRBV4-3	TRBJ1-2	.
ASSGQGEANGYT	TRBV12-3/TRBV12-4	TRBJ1-2	TRBD1
ASSLTGDYYGYT	TRBV11-2	TRBJ1-2	.
ASSGATGEVGEAF	TRBV2	TRBJ1-1	TRBD1
ASSLAPSNTEAF	TRBV5-1	TRBJ1-1	.
ASSLEGNTEAF	TRBV7-9	TRBJ1-1	.
ASSRGGVVGEENTEAF	TRBV4-2	TRBJ1-1	.
ASSLSRGSPLH	TRBV27	TRBJ1-6	.
ASSDPGQSNTEAF	TRBV25-1	TRBJ1-1	TRBD1
ATSAPPVTGTDTQY	TRBV24-1	TRBJ2-3	.
ASGTPNQPQH	TRBV6-1	TRBJ1-5	.
ASRTPAGWGYT	TRBV5-1	TRBJ1-2	.
ASTRGEGIQY	TRBV7-9	TRBJ2-4	TRBD2
ASSLVGRTKIYGYT	TRBV5-1	TRBJ1-2	.
ASSFWGNTEAF	TRBV11-2	TRBJ1-1	.
AISVDGMNTEAF	TRBV10-3	TRBJ1-1	.
ASVQGTNTGELF	TRBV6-1	TRBJ2-2	.
ASSERGTYTGELF	TRBV2	TRBJ2-2	.
SAWGLRQDEQY	TRBV20-1	TRBJ2-7	.
ASSHRQDGRLNRAF	TRBV11-2	TRBJ1-1	.
ASKEGCYT	TRBV25-1	TRBJ1-2	.
ATSRAGGPTDTQY	TRBV15	TRBJ2-3	TRBD2
ATSDLTSGDTGELF	TRBV24-1	TRBJ2-2	TRBD2
ASSLSHRGRYEQY	TRBV27	TRBJ2-7	TRBD1